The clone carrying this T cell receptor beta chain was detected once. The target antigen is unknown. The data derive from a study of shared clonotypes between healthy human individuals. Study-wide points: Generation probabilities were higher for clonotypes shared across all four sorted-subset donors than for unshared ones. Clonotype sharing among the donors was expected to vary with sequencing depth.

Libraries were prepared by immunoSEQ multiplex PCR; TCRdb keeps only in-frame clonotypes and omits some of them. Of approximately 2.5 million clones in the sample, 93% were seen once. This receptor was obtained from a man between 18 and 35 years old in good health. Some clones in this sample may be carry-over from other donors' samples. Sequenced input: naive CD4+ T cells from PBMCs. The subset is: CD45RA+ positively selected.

Here the CDR3 reads CASSQFTSGVISSYNEQFF. As DNA, the CDR3 is TGCGCCAGCAGCCAGTTCACTAGCGGGGTTATCAGCTCCTACAATGAGCAGTTCTTC. The rearrangement links TRBV5-1 to TRBJ2-1; 10 bases are a match to TRBD2. The CDR3 length is 19 residues. The germline V gene encodes CDR1 SGHRS and CDR2 YFSETQ. J was trimmed by 0 bases and V by 4 bases; bases with no gene match: 13.